The TCR beta chain under discussion was sequenced for a study of blood T cell repertoires in COVID-19. Overall study: T cells, B-cell-depleted T cells, or PBMCs supplied cDNA or gDNA.

In the study's own analysis: The assay estimated nucleated cells by amplifying reference gene primers. Repertoires were generated with immunoSEQ multiplex PCR, while TCRdb's copy carries only in-frame clones and drops some. V and J calls and clone size come straight from that table; D and trimming were deduced from the DNA. The data hold roughly 240,000 clones, with 86% observed a single time. The CDR3 is made up of 13 amino acids. CDR1 and CDR2 (germline): MGHDK, SYGVNS. V was pared by 4 bases and J by 3 bases, with 2 bases of the junction left unmatched. In assigning cohorts, the study relied on participant-reported clinical history. Either two negative PCRs, clearance, or symptom resolution qualified Cohort 3 donors as recovered.

This receptor was obtained from a woman between 45 and 60 years old who had recovered from COVID-19. The sequenced sample was PBMCs or T cells enriched from blood (not recorded which). The J gene is TRBJ2-7, the V gene TRBV25-1; 8 nucleotides line up with TRBD2. The CDR3 sequence: CASSVTSGYEQYF. As DNA, the CDR3 is TGTGCCAGCAGTGTAACTAGCGGCTACGAGCAGTACTTC.